This record concerns one T cell receptor (beta chain) sequence. Its antigen is as yet unknown. Germline V CDR1 and CDR2: SSHAT, FNYEAQ (reference sequence). This CDR3 spans 14 amino acids. The data were produced by immunoSEQ multiplex PCR, yet TCRdb's version contains in-frame clones alone and is incomplete. Counted here are tens of thousands of clones, 96% occurring once; the ten biggest clones make up more than 0.095%. This entry comes from a study of siplizumab effects on memory and regulatory T cells. Findings and caveats of the study: Roughly 75-95% of proliferating CD4+ or CD8+ clones defied assignment to a naive or memory phenotype. Fewer alloreactive sequences mapped to unstimulated CD4+ memory cells under siplizumab. Only a minor fraction of alloreactive clones mapped to unstimulated subsets. Memory cells seemed less diverse than naive T cells, which seemed major alloresponse contributors.

The sequence was collected from a human donor in good health. The genes are TRBV7-7 and TRBJ2-7; perhaps D is TRBD1 or TRBD2 (5 bases each). With the DNA end fitting TRBJ2-5 better, the J assignment may be wrong. Sequences were obtained from naive CD8+ T cells sorted from blood. Here the CDR3 DNA reads TGTGCCAGCAGCCCCGTTCTCGGGGCGGAGACCCAGTACTTC. Protein: CASSPVLGAETQYF.